Following are 21 T cell receptor beta chains from one sample sequenced in a study of CD8+ T cells in alopecia areata. Reverse transcribed after extraction, RNA yielded cDNA as the sequencing template. Here immunoSEQ multiplex PCR was the method, and the copy in TCRdb shows in-frame clones only, minus some. Among roughly 230,000 clones listed, roughly two fifths were seen once. Sample treatment: oral pan-JAK inhibitor, 5-10 mg twice daily. Sequenced here: CD4+ T cells sorted from blood, sampled around week 36, from a patient treated with tofacitinib. These receptor sequences come from a human donor with alopecia areata.

This clone was seen once. The V and J genes are TRBV30 and TRBJ1-1, with a weak D call TRBD1 (6 bases). The germline V and J ends were trimmed by 4 bases and 5 bases, with 20 bases remaining between them. Germline lookup yields CDR1 GTSNPN and CDR2 SVGIG (reference sequence). The CDR3 has 15 amino acids. The CDR3 loop reads CAWTLRGAQGTEAFF. In DNA form, the CDR3 reads TGTGCCTGGACCTTACGGGGGGCCCAGGGGACTGAAGCTTTCTTT.

The chain is built from TRBV5-1 and TRBJ2-1; 11 nucleotides match TRBD2. The CDR3 loop spans 16 amino acids. Germline CDR1 is SGHRS and CDR2 is YFSETQ. Trimming removed 4 bases from V and 2 bases from J; junction bases left unmatched: 5. The CDR3 here is CASSGGTSGAYNEQFF. In DNA, the CDR3 is TGCGCCAGCAGCGGGGGGACTAGCGGAGCCTACAATGAGCAGTTCTTC.

CDR3 sequence (DNA): TGTGCCAGCAGTTACCGGGGGCGTCAAGAGACCCAGTACTTC. This sequence encodes CASSYRGRQETQYF. The chain employs TRBV6-5 and TRBJ2-5, with D perhaps TRBD1 or TRBD2 (6 bases each). CDR3 length: 14 amino acids. V lost 2 bases, J lost 2 bases, and 9 bases lay in between. CDR1 and CDR2 from the germline V gene are MNHEY and SVGAGI.

This clone was seen a few times. The chain links TRBV7-2 to TRBJ2-5; TRBD2 matches 7 bases. J was trimmed by 4 bases and V by 5 bases; bases with no gene match: 7. Germline CDR1 is SGHTA and CDR2 is FQGNSA. The CDR3 loop spans 14 amino acids. The CDR3, as DNA: TGTGCCAGCAGCCCCGGGCCGGGAGGAGAGACCCAGTACTTC. It is translated as CASSPGPGGETQYF.

This chain connects TRBV19 to TRBJ1-2, with 11 positions matching TRBD1. The V segment lost 7 bases and the J segment 6 bases; nucleotides outside the gene matches: 10. This CDR3 region has 15 residues. CDR1 is LNHDA, CDR2 SQIVND, per germline (reference sequence). CDR3: CASTHLDRGHDGYTF. CDR3 DNA: TGTGCCAGTACCCACCTGGACAGGGGGCACGATGGCTACACCTTC.

The chain links TRBV7-6 to TRBJ2-1; D call uncertain. The germline gives CDR1 SGHVS, CDR2 FNYEAQ. The CDR3 is made up of 12 amino acids. Deletions cut 5 bases from V and 15 bases from J, with 17 bases between. The CDR3 region has the DNA TGTGCCAGCAGCCCCGTGGCTGGTTGGCCGTTCTTC. Translating gives CASSPVAGWPFF. Together with reference TRBV7-6 and TRBJ2-1, the CDR3 gives the full variable domain: GAGVSQSPRYKVTKRGQDVALRCDPISGHVSLYWYRQALGQGPEFLTYFNYEAQQDKSGLPNDRFSAERPEGSISTLTIQRTEQRDSAMYRCASSPVAGWPFFGPGTRLTVL.

The chain uses TRBV7-9 and TRBJ1-1; the D is unclear. CDR1 and CDR2 (germline): SEHNR, FQNEAQ (reference sequence). Trimming cost V 11 bases and J 5 bases, with 18 bases left between them. The CDR3 length is 13 residues. As DNA, the CDR3 is TGTGCCGCAGCCCCCCGGGTTCGTACTGAAGCTTTCTTT. The encoded protein is CAAAPRVRTEAFF.

Concerning this clone: Other DNA sequences in the same sample also yield this CDR3. V gene TRBV29-1 combines with J gene TRBJ2-5; 7 positions agree with TRBD2. Germline-derived CDR1 and CDR2 are SQVTM and ANQGSEA. This CDR3 has 11 amino acids. The V segment lost 7 bases and the J segment 5 bases; nucleotides outside the gene matches: 4. CDR3 protein: CSAGGWETQYF. The CDR3, as DNA: TGCAGCGCCGGGGGGTGGGAGACCCAGTACTTC.

The rearrangement uses TRBV2 and TRBJ2-7; D call uncertain. The germline V gene encodes CDR1 SNHLY and CDR2 FYNNEI. The CDR3 extends over 11 amino acids. Deletions cut 4 bases from V and 6 bases from J, with 7 bases between. CDR3 DNA: TGTGCCAGCAGTGTAAATCGCGAGCAGTACTTC. It specifies CASSVNREQYF.

The V and J genes are TRBV5-1 and TRBJ2-4; TRBD1 is a possible D gene (5 bases). Germline-derived CDR1 and CDR2 are SGHRS and YFSETQ. This CDR3 region has 14 residues. Trimming pared 4 bases from V and 7 bases from J, leaving 15 bases between. The CDR3 protein is CASSLTLSGNIQYF. In DNA, the CDR3 is TGCGCCAGCAGCCTTACCCTGTCAGGGAACATTCAGTACTTC.

This clone was detected a few times. The V gene is TRBV5-1, the J gene TRBJ2-5; TRBD2 aligns across 14 bases. Germline CDR1 and CDR2: SGHRS and YFSETQ. V was clipped by 3 bases and J by 7 bases; unmatched bases: 5. The CDR3 length is 15 residues. CDR3 nucleotides: TGCGCCAGCAGCTCGGGACTAGCGGGAGTCGGGACCCAGTACTTC. This codes for CASSSGLAGVGTQYF.

This clone was seen only a few times. This chain connects TRBV27 to TRBJ1-4, with D tentatively TRBD1 (6 bases). From germline, CDR1 is MNHEY and CDR2 SMNVEV (reference sequence). This CDR3 contains 14 residues. Trimming stripped 3 bases from V and 8 bases from J, with 13 bases between. The CDR3 sequence is CASSFVGAEEKLFF. CDR3 nucleotide sequence: TGTGCCAGCAGTTTCGTGGGGGCCGAGGAAAAACTGTTTTTT.

V usage is TRBV7-2 and J usage is TRBJ2-7, with a possible D match to TRBD2 (6 bases). The germline V and J ends were trimmed by 3 bases and 7 bases, with 22 bases remaining between them. This CDR3 comprises 16 residues. Germline V gives CDR1 SGHTA, CDR2 FQGNSA. The CDR3 coding sequence is TGTGCCAGCAGCTTCAACCCGACGGGAGTGGTGCGAGAGCAGTACTTC. Amino acids: CASSFNPTGVVREQYF. The full variable domain, rest sourced from reference TRBV7-2 and TRBJ2-7, is GAGVSQSPSNKVTEKGKDVELRCDPISGHTALYWYRQSLGQGLEFLIYFQGNSAPDKSGLPSDRFSAERTGGSVSTLTIQRTQQEDSAVYLCASSFNPTGVVREQYFGPGTRLTVT.

The chain employs TRBV7-2 and TRBJ2-1, with D possibly TRBD1 on 6 matching bases. Germline assignment: CDR1 SGHTA and CDR2 FQGNSA. The CDR3 length is 15 residues. Trimming shortened V by 5 bases and J by 3 bases, and 14 bases separated the two germline ends. CDR3 sequence (DNA): TGTGCCAGCAGCCGGAACAGGGCTTTCTACAATGAGCAGTTCTTC. Its translation: CASSRNRAFYNEQFF. The variable domain in full, with the rest retrieved from reference TRBV7-2 and TRBJ2-1, is GAGVSQSPSNKVTEKGKDVELRCDPISGHTALYWYRQSLGQGLEFLIYFQGNSAPDKSGLPSDRFSAERTGGSVSTLTIQRTQQEDSAVYLCASSRNRAFYNEQFFGPGTRLTVL.

The chain combines TRBV30 with TRBJ2-7, with D perhaps TRBD1 (5 bases). CDR1 and CDR2 from the germline V gene are GTSNPN and SVGIG (reference sequence). V was trimmed by 3 bases and J by 6 bases, leaving 9 bases between them. The CDR3 is 11 amino acids. CDR3 DNA: TGTGCCTGGAGGGGGCCGGGCGAGCAGTACTTC. It translates to CAWRGPGEQYF.

This clone was counted between two and nine times. The chain is built from TRBV6-5 and TRBJ2-5, with 7 bases that match TRBD1. The germline CDR1 and CDR2 sequences are MNHEY and SVGAGI. The length of the CDR3 is 13 residues. V was clipped by 6 bases and J by 7 bases; unmatched bases: 8. CDR3 DNA sequence: TGTGCCAGCAGGCCGGGACAGCTCACGACCCAGTACTTC. This encodes CASRPGQLTTQYF.

This clone was seen a few times. The V gene is TRBV14, the J gene TRBJ2-3; 9 bases are a match to TRBD1. V lost 9 bases to trimming and J lost 6 bases; unmatched junction nucleotides: 7. CDR3 length: 13 amino acids. The germline gives CDR1 SGHDN, CDR2 FVKESK. In DNA form, the CDR3 reads TGTGCCAGTCGCCGGGACAGGGTGGATACGCAGTATTTT. It specifies CASRRDRVDTQYF.

This chain joins TRBV2 and TRBJ2-6; TRBD1 or TRBD2 may be the D gene (6 bases each). The CDR3 has 20 residues. Germline lookup yields CDR1 SNHLY and CDR2 FYNNEI. Trimming removed 6 bases from V and 0 bases from J, with 24 bases in between. CDR3 in DNA: TGTGCCAGCAGCCCGCCGGGGGCAGGGTGGCTTCTCTCTGGGGCCAACGTCCTGACTTTC. Encoded protein: CASSPPGAGWLLSGANVLTF.

With respect to this clone: The likely explanation is a read error, given a far larger clone one base away. The CDR3 DNA follows: TGTTCCTGGAGTCCGTCCCGAAACACTGAAGCTTTCTTT. Its translation is CSWSPSRNTEAFF. The chain carries TRBV30 and TRBJ1-1; D uncertain. The CDR3 length is 13 residues. Germline CDR1 GTSNPN, CDR2 SVGIG (reference sequence).

V usage is TRBV29-1 and J usage is TRBJ2-3, with 7 bases identical to TRBD2. The junction had 13 bases not matched to a gene; V was cut back by 6 bases and J by 1 base. This CDR3 has 16 amino acids. In germline, CDR1 is SQVTM, CDR2 ANQGSEA. CDR3 region: CSVGTGLILGTDTQYF. In DNA form, the CDR3 reads TGCAGCGTGGGGACGGGACTAATTTTGGGCACAGATACGCAGTATTTT.

The rearrangement joins TRBV13 to TRBJ2-1, with D tentatively TRBD2 (5 bases). Germline lookup yields CDR1 PRHDT and CDR2 FYEKMQ (reference sequence). The CDR3 is 16 residues long. V was trimmed by 1 base and J by 2 bases, leaving 12 bases between them. The CDR3 region is CASSLEVGVTYNEQFF. In nucleotides, the CDR3 is TGTGCCAGCAGCTTAGAGGTGGGAGTGACCTACAATGAGCAGTTCTTC.